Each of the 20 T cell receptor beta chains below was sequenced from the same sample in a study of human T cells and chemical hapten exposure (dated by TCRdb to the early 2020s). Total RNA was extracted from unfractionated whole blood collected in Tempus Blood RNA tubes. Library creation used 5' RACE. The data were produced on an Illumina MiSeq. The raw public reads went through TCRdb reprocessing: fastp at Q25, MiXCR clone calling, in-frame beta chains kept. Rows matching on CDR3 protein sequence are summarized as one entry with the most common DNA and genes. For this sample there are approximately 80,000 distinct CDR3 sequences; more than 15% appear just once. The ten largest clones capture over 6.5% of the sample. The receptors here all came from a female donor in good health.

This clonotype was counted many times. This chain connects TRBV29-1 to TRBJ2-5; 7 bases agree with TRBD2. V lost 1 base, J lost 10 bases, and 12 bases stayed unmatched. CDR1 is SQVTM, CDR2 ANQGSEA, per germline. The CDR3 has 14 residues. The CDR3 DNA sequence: TGCAGCGTTGAAGGGTACTCGCACGGGAGGAGCCAGTACTTC. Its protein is CSVEGYSHGRSQYF. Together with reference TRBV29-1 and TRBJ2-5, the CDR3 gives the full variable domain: SAVISQKPSRDICQRGTSLTIQCQVDSQVTMMFWYRQQPGQSLTLIATANQGSEATYESGFVIDKFPISRPNLTFSTLTVSNMSPEDSSIYLCSVEGYSHGRSQYFGPGTRLLVL.

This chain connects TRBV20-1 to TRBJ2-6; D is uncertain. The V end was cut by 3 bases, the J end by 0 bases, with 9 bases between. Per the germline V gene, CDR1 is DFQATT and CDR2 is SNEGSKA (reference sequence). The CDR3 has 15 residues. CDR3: CSARTRNSGANVLTF. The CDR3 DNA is TGCAGTGCTAGGACAAGAAACTCTGGGGCCAACGTCCTGACTTTC.

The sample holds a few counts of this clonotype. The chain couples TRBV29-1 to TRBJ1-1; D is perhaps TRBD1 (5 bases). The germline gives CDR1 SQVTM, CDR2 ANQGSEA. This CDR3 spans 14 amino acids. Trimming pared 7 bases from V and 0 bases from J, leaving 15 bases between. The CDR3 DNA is TGCAGCGCTAAGTTAATGACAGTGAACACTGAAGCTTTCTTT. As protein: CSAKLMTVNTEAFF.

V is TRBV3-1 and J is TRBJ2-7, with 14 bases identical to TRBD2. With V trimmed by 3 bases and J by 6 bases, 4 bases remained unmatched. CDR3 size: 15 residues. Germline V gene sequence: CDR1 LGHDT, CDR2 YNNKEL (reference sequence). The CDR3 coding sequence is TGTGCCAGCAGCCACCTCGGGACTAGCGGGGGCGAGCAGTACTTC. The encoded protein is CASSHLGTSGGEQYF.

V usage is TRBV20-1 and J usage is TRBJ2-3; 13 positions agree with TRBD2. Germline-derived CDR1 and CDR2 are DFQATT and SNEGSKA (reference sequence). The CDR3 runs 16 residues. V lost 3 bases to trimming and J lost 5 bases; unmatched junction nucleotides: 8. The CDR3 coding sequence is TGCAGTGCTAGTGAAAGACTAGCGGGAGGCCTAGATACGCAGTATTTT. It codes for CSASERLAGGLDTQYF.

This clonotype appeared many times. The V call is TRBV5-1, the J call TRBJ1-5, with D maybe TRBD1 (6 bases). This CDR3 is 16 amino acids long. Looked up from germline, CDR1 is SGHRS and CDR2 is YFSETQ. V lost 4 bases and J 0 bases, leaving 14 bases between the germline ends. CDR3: CASSLKDRHSNQPQHF. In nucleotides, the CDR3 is TGCGCCAGCAGCCTTAAAGACAGGCATAGCAATCAGCCCCAGCATTTT.

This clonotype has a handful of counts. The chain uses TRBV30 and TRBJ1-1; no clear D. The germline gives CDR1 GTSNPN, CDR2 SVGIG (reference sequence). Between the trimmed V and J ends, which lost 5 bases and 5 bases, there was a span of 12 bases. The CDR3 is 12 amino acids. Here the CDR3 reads CAWGHGLTEAFF. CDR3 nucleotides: TGTGCCTGGGGTCACGGTCTTACTGAAGCTTTCTTT.

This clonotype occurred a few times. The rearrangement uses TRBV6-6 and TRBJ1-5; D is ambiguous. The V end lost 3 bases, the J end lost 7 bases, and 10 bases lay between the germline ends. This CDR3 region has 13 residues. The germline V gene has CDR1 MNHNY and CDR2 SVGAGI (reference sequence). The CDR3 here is CASSYLSGQPQHF. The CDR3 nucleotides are TGTGCCAGCAGTTATTTGTCGGGGCAGCCCCAGCATTTT.

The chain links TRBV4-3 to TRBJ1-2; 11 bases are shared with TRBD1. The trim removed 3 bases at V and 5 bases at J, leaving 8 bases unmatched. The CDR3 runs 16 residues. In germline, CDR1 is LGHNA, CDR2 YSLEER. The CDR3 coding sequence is TGCGCCAGCAGCCAGGCTCCAGGACAGGGGGCATATGGCTACACCTTC. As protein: CASSQAPGQGAYGYTF.

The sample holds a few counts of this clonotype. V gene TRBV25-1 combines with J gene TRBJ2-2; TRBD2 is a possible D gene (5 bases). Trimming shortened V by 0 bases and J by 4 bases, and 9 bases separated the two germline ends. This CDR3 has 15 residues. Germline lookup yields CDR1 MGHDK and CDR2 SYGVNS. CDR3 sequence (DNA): TGTGCCAGCAGTGAATACGGTAGCGCCACCGGGGAGCTGTTTTTT. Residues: CASSEYGSATGELFF.

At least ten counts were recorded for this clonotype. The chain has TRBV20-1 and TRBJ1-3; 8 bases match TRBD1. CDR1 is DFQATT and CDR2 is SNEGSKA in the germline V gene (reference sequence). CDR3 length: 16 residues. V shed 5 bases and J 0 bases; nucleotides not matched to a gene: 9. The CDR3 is CSAQRQGSYSGNTIYF. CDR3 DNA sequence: TGCAGTGCTCAACGACAGGGGTCTTACTCTGGAAACACCATATATTTT.

The CDR3 nucleotides are TGTGCCTGGAGTGCGATGACAGGAGCTAATGAAAAACTGTTTTTT. Amino acid sequence: CAWSAMTGANEKLFF. V is TRBV30 and J is TRBJ1-4, with a weak D call TRBD1 (6 bases). The germline V and J ends were trimmed by 1 base and 3 bases, with 12 bases remaining between them. The CDR3 covers 15 residues. Per germline, CDR1 GTSNPN and CDR2 SVGIG (reference sequence).

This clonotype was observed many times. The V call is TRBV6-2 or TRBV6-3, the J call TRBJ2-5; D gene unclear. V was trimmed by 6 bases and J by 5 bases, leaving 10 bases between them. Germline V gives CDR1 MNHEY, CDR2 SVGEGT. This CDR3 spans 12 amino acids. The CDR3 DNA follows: TGTGCCAGCAGCCCAGTAGACGAGACCCAGTACTTC. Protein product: CASSPVDETQYF.

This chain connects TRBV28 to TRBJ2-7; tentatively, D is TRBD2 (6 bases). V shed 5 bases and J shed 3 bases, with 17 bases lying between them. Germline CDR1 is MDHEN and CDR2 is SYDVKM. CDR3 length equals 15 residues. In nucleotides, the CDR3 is TGTGCCAGCAGTCGGCCCCCCGCTAGCGTCTACGAGCAGTACTTC. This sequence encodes CASSRPPASVYEQYF.

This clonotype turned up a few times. This CDR3 reads CASSQEKGRGPWGTEAFF. CDR3 sequence (DNA): TGTGCCAGCAGCCAAGAAAAGGGCCGGGGACCCTGGGGCACTGAAGCTTTCTTT. The V call is TRBV3-1, the J call TRBJ1-1, with a tentative D call TRBD1 (5 bases). There are 18 residues in the CDR3. Germline CDR1 reads LGHDT; CDR2 reads YNNKEL (reference sequence). V was shortened by 0 bases and J by 4 bases, with 21 bases between the two germline ends.

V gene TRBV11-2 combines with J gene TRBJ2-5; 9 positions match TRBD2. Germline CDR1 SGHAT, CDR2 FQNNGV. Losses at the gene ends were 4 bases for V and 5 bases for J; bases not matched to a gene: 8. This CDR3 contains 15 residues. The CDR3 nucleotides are TGTGCCAGCAGCTCATCCGGGACTAGCCTGGAGACCCAGTACTTC. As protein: CASSSSGTSLETQYF. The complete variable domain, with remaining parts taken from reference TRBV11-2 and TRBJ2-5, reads EAGVAQSPRYKIIEKRQSVAFWCNPISGHATLYWYQQILGQGPKLLIQFQNNGVVDDSQLPKDRFSAERLKGVDSTLKIQPAKLEDSAVYLCASSSSGTSLETQYFGPGTRLLVL.

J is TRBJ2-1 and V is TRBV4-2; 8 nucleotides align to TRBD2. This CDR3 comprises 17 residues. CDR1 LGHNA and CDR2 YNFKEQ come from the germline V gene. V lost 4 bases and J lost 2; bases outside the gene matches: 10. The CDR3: CASSRELAEGAYNEQFF. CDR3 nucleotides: TGTGCCAGCAGCCGAGAACTAGCGGAGGGGGCCTACAATGAGCAGTTCTTC.

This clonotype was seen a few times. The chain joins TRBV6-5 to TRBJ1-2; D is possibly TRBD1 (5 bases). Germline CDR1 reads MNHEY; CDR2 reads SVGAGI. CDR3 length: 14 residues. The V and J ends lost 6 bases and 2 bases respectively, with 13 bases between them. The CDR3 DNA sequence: TGTGCCAGCAGCCCGACAGCAACAAACTATGGCTACACCTTC. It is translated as CASSPTATNYGYTF.

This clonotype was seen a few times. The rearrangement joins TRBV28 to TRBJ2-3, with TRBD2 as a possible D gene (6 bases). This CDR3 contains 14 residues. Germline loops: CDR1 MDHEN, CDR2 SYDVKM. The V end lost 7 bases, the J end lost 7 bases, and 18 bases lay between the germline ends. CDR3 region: CASNGRGMVNTQYF. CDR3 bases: TGTGCCAGCAATGGGCGGGGAATGGTGAATACGCAGTATTTT.

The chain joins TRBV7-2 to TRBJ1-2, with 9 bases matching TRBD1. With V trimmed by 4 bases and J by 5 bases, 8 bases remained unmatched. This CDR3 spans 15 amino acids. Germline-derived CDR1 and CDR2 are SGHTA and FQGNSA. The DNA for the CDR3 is TGTGCCAGCAGCTATAGTCCCGGGACAGGGTATGGCTACACCTTC. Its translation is CASSYSPGTGYGYTF.